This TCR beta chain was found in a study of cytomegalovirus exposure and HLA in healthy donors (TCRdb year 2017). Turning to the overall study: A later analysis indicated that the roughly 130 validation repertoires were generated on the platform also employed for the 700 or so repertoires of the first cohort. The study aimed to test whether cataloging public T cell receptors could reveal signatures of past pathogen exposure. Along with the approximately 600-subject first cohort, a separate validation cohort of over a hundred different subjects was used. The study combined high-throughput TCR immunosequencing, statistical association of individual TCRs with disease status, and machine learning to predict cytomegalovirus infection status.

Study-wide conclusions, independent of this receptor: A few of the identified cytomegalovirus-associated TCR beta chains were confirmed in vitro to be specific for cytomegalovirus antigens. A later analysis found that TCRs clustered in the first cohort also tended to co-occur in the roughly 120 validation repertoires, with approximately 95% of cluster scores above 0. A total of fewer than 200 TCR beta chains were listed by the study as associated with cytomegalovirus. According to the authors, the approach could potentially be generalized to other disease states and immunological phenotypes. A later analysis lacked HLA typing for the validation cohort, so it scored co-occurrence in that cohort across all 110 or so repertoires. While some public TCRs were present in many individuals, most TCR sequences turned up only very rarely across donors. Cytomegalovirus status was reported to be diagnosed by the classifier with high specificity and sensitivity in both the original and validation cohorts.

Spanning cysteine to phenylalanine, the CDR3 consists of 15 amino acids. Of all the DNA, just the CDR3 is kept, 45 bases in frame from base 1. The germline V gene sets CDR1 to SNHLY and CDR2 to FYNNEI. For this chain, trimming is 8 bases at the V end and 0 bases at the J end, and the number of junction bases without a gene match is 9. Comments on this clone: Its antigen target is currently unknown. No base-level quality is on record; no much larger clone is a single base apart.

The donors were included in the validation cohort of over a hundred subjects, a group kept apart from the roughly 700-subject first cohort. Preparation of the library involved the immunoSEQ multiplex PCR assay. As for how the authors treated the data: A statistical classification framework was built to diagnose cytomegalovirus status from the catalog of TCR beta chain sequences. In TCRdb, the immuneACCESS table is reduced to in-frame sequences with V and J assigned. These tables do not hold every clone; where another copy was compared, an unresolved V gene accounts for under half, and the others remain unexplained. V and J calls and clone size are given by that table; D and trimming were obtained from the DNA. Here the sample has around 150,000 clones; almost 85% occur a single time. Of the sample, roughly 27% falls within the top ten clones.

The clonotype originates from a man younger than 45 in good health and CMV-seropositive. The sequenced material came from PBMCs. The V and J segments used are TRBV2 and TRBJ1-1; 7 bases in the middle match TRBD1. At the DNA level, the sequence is TGTGCCAGCGCCCTACAGGGGCCGCTGAACACTGAAGCTTTCTTT. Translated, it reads CASALQGPLNTEAFF. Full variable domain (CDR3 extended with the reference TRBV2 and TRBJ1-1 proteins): EPEVTQTPSHQVTQMGQEVILRCVPISNHLYFYWYRQILGQKVEFLVSFYNNEISEKSEIFDDQFSVERPDGSNFTLKIRSTKLEDSAMYFCASALQGPLNTEAFFGQGTRLTVV.